There are many counts of the clone carrying this T cell receptor (beta chain). Its antigen is undetermined. The data stem from a study of response to subunit inactivated influenza vaccine. TCRdb re-analysed the RT-PCR reads in MiXCR, keeping a single row per CDR3 protein. The repertoire includes 500,000 to 750,000 distinct CDR3 sequences, 14% of them detected once, and roughly 10% sits in the top ten. Trimming shortened V by 2 bases and J by 0 bases, and 12 bases separated the two germline ends. Germline V gene data show CDR1 as SGHRS and CDR2 as YFSETQ. This CDR3 is built from 15 residues. Whole-study findings and limits: The authors offered the suggestion that each seasonal influenza vaccination recruits few new T cells.

The sequencing here drew on PBMCs from blood, taken 11 to 12 days after vaccination. The rearrangement uses TRBV5-1 and TRBJ2-7; no clear D gene. The source is a man in his forties or fifties who received an inactivated influenza vaccine. The CDR3 region has the DNA TGCGCCAGCAGCTTCCTGACGGATAGCTCCTACGAGCAGTACTTC. Translation gives CASSFLTDSSYEQYF.